The 2 T cell receptor beta chains below were found in one sample sequenced in a study of identical twins. TCRdb re-derived calls from the 5' RACE reads in MiXCR, one entry per CDR3 protein. Of 300,000 or so distinct CDR3 sequences in the sample, nearly 9.5% were seen once. This sample also appeared in a second study, on yellow fever vaccine responses in identical twins.

Sequenced material: CD8+ T cells sorted from blood. These receptors all stem from a woman between 18 and 29 years old in good health.

This clonotype is judged medium-sized. CDR3 in amino acids: CASSQGQWETTDTQYF. The CDR3 DNA reads as TGCGCCAGCAGCCAGGGACAGTGGGAAACCACAGATACGCAGTATTTT. The chain combines TRBV4-3 with TRBJ2-3, with 7 bases that match TRBD1. V gave up 3 bases and J gave up 2 bases; unmatched junction bases: 8. Germline V lookup: CDR1 LGHNA, CDR2 YSLEER. The CDR3 length is 16 residues.

This rearrangement joins TRBV29-1 to TRBJ2-7; TRBD1 agrees at 8 bases. The CDR3 length is 14 residues. Trimming at V came to 7 bases and at J to 5 bases, leaving 13 bases not matched to a gene. Germline lookup yields CDR1 SQVTM and CDR2 ANQGSEA. The CDR3 is CSAMGRTGFNEQYF. In nucleotides, the CDR3 is TGCAGCGCGATGGGAAGGACAGGGTTCAACGAGCAGTACTTC.